The clone carrying this T cell receptor beta chain was counted ten times or more. Antigen unknown. Each CDR3 protein is one row after TCRdb ran MiXCR on the 5' RACE reads. The table lists about 64,000 distinct CDR3 sequences, approximately 5.7% of them singletons. Trimming stripped 5 bases from V and 4 bases from J, with 11 bases between. Germline lookup yields CDR1 DFQATT and CDR2 SNEGSKA (reference sequence). This CDR3 is 12 amino acids long. This specimen belongs to a study of CD8 T cells in ankylosing spondylitis. Study-level findings and limits: It appeared that ankylosing spondylitis blood was characterized by a TCR beta motif of under ten highly homologous variants. Some motif variants were previously reported in reactive arthritis synovial fluid and blood. As reported, disease-linked clones showed significant enrichment in matched ankylosing spondylitis synovial fluid.

Sequencing was carried out using synovial fluid, either unsorted or a sorted T cell fraction (not recorded which). The receptor was derived from a male donor with ankylosing spondylitis. The J gene is TRBJ1-2, the V gene TRBV20-1; no firm D call. The CDR3 DNA reads as TGCAGTGCTCCCCGGGGTAGCTATGGCTACACCTTC. Translated: CSAPRGSYGYTF.